Each of the 10 T cell receptor beta chains below was sequenced from the same sample in a study of graft-versus-host responses after intestinal transplantation. These receptors have no known antigen. Sequencing used immunoSEQ multiplex PCR; TCRdb keeps in-frame clones, though not all of them. The data show some 90,000 clones, with 80% to 95% seen just once and about 0.28% held by the top ten. Sequencing was performed on unstimulated CD4+ T cells sorted from spleen or lymph node cells, taken before intestinal transplant. These receptors all stem from a human donor who received an intestinal transplant.

The J gene is TRBJ1-1, the V gene TRBV6-5; 12 positions agree with TRBD1. This CDR3 contains 14 residues. Germline trimming cut 5 bases from V and 3 bases from J; bases unmatched to any gene: 1. CDR1 and CDR2 (germline): MNHEY, SVGAGI. The CDR3 spells CASSGTGGYTEAFF. CDR3 nucleotides: TGTGCCAGCAGTGGGACAGGGGGCTACACTGAAGCTTTCTTT.

This chain uses TRBV6-1 with TRBJ1-2; D is possibly TRBD1 (5 bases). Trimming cost V 2 bases and J 7 bases, with 11 bases left between them. The CDR3 covers 13 residues. The germline CDR1 and CDR2 sequences are MNHNS and SASEGT. In DNA form, the CDR3 reads TGTGCCAGCAGTGAAAATGGCAGGGCTGGCTACACCTTC. Its translation: CASSENGRAGYTF.

This sequence joins TRBV5-1 and TRBJ1-3; 12 nucleotides match TRBD1. Germline-derived CDR1 and CDR2 are SGHRS and YFSETQ. CDR3 length equals 17 residues. J gave up 4 bases and V 4 bases, and 9 bases lay outside the gene matches. For the CDR3, the DNA is TGCGCCAGCAGCGCCACCGGGACAGGGGGCCTCGGAAACACCATATATTTT. This translates into CASSATGTGGLGNTIYF.

The chain recombines TRBV28 with TRBJ1-3, with 8 nucleotides matching TRBD1. CDR3 size: 17 residues. V was clipped by 3 bases and J by 4 bases; unmatched bases: 11. CDR1 MDHEN and CDR2 SYDVKM come from the germline V gene. The CDR3 loop is CASSFPTRGQIGNTIYF. The CDR3, as DNA: TGTGCCAGCAGTTTTCCAACCAGGGGGCAGATCGGAAACACCATATATTTT.

The rearrangement uses TRBV6-1 and TRBJ2-1, with a possible D match to TRBD2 (6 bases). The CDR3 consists of 15 residues. Germline V gives CDR1 MNHNS, CDR2 SASEGT. Between the trimmed V and J ends, which lost 6 bases and 0 bases, there was a span of 12 bases. CDR3 nucleotide sequence: TGTGCCAGCAGAACGGGACTTCCCTCCTACAATGAGCAGTTCTTC. Its protein product is CASRTGLPSYNEQFF.

The chain carries TRBV19 and TRBJ1-1; D unresolved. From germline, CDR1 is LNHDA and CDR2 SQIVND (reference sequence). V was clipped by 4 bases and J by 5 bases, with 11 bases between them. CDR3 length: 13 residues. The CDR3 DNA is TGTGCCAGTAGTAGCAAGGGAGGGACTGAAGCTTTCTTT. Translating gives CASSSKGGTEAFF.

The chain employs TRBV14 and TRBJ2-7, with a possible D match to TRBD2 (7 bases). The V end was cut by 0 bases, the J end by 6 bases, with 21 bases between. Germline V lookup: CDR1 SGHDN, CDR2 FVKESK. The CDR3 loop spans 17 amino acids. CDR3 DNA sequence: TGTGCCAGCAGCCAAGACCGGCGGACTAGGGGGTACCTCGAGCAGTACTTC. Encoded protein: CASSQDRRTRGYLEQYF.

This clone appeared a few times. This chain joins TRBV27 and TRBJ1-6; the D is unclear. V gave up 5 bases and J gave up 0 bases, with 11 bases separating them. CDR1 is MNHEY and CDR2 is SMNVEV in the germline V gene (reference sequence). The CDR3 has 16 residues. This CDR3 reads CASSLTQSSYNSPLHF. In DNA form, the CDR3 reads TGTGCCAGCAGTCTGACCCAAAGCTCCTATAATTCACCCCTCCACTTT.

The chain joins TRBV6-4 to TRBJ1-5; 10 bases are a match to TRBD1. The CDR3 totals 17 residues. CDR1 MRHNA and CDR2 SNTAGT come from the germline V gene. V trimming: 6 bases; J trimming: 0 bases; junction bases outside the gene matches: 8. In nucleotides, the CDR3 is TGTGCCAGCAGCCGGGGGACAGGGGCTAATAGCAATCAGCCCCAGCATTTT. This codes for CASSRGTGANSNQPQHF.

This chain connects TRBV5-1 to TRBJ2-1; 14 nucleotides match TRBD2. The J segment lost 3 bases and the V segment lost 0 bases, leaving 2 bases of the junction unmatched. Germline V gene lookup returns CDR1 SGHRS and CDR2 YFSETQ. This CDR3 region has 17 residues. CDR3 DNA sequence: TGCGCCAGCAGCTTGGAGACTAGCGGGAGGGGCTACAATGAGCAGTTCTTC. Its protein is CASSLETSGRGYNEQFF.